The 2 T cell receptor beta chains given below trace back to one sample, sequenced in a study of spatial heterogeneity in lung cancer. MiXCR, applied by TCRdb to the 5' RACE reads, yields one record per CDR3 protein. Of around 15,000 distinct CDR3 sequences in the sample, about 3.9% were seen once. Noted time point: sample taken at primary tumor resection. The starting material was normal lung tissue next to the tumor, obtained at surgery. The origin of the receptors is a male donor with early-stage non-small cell lung cancer.

This clonotype is categorized as medium-sized (0.01 to 0.1%). Because the library targeted alpha chains, this beta chain is an off-target read whose size means little. V usage is TRBV28 and J usage is TRBJ1-2; D uncertain. V was cut by 2 bases and J by 5 bases, with 6 bases left in between. This CDR3 is 12 amino acids long. Per the germline V gene, CDR1 is MDHEN and CDR2 is SYDVKM. CDR3 nucleotide sequence: TGTGCCAGCAGTTTAGCGGGGTATGGCTACACCTTC. Amino acid sequence: CASSLAGYGYTF.

This clonotype came up many times. The library was built for alpha chains, so this beta chain is an off-target read and its size means little. The chain employs TRBV9 and TRBJ1-3, with TRBD1 matching 8 bases. Per the germline V gene, CDR1 is SGDLS and CDR2 is YYNGEE. J gave up 8 bases and V 3 bases, and 10 bases lay outside the gene matches. There are 15 residues in the CDR3. CDR3 amino acids: CASSEGLQGGDTIYF. The DNA for the CDR3 is TGTGCCAGCAGCGAGGGCTTACAGGGGGGAGACACCATATATTTT.